Listed below are T cell receptor beta chains from one sample, sequenced in a study of T cells in localized non-small cell lung cancer. Some clones are missing from TCRdb's copy, which holds only in-frame ones; the method was immunoSEQ multiplex PCR. The sample lists 25,000 to 35,000 clones, roughly 92% occurring once. Source: peripheral blood, taken before any cancer treatment. The receptors come from a woman between 40 and 69 years old with stage I lung adenocarcinoma. CDR3s include the opening cysteine and the closing phenylalanine or tryptophan. A D gene is named only where the DNA matches it firmly. A row's size may be missing; if present it is once, few, many or a size class.

TGTGCCAGCAGCTTAGGGGTACGGACCTACGAGCAGTACTTC	CASSLGVRTYEQYF	TRBV7-2	TRBJ2-7	.	.
TGTGCCAGCCGCCGGGACATCGCCCCTATGAGGCAGTACTTC	CASRRDIAPMRQYF	TRBV27	TRBJ2-7	.	.
TGTGCTAGTGGTTTGGTACTCGGGGATCTAGCGGGAGGGAACGAGCAGTACTTC	CASGLVLGDLAGGNEQYF	TRBV12-5	TRBJ2-7	TRBD2	.
TGTGCCAGTAGTATCCAGGGGGGGAACAATCAGCCCCAGCATTTT	CASSIQGGNNQPQHF	TRBV19	TRBJ1-5	TRBD1	.
TGCAGCGTTCGTGGGGGGGACAGGCTCTACAATGAGCAGTTCTTC	CSVRGGDRLYNEQFF	TRBV29-1	TRBJ2-1	.	.
TGTGCCAGTAGTGACCTTAGCCGGGGGGTCTACAATGAGCAGTTCTTC	CASSDLSRGVYNEQFF	TRBV19	TRBJ2-1	TRBD2	once
TGTGCCAGCAGTCCGGGGACAGGGGTTTACACTGAAGCTTTCTTT	CASSPGTGVYTEAFF	TRBV28	TRBJ1-1	TRBD1	.
TGTGCCAGCGCCTCCGGGATGGGGTATGGCTACACCTTC	CASASGMGYGYTF	TRBV14	TRBJ1-2	.	.
TGTGCCAGCAGCTTGTGGGCTGGTTCGGCCATCGCGACCCAGTACTTC	CASSLWAGSAIATQYF	TRBV5-6	TRBJ2-5	.	.
TGTGCCAGCAGTTTCTCAGGGGGCACTGAAGCTTTCTTT	CASSFSGGTEAFF	TRBV6-6	TRBJ1-1	TRBD1	.
TGTGCCAGTAGTCGCCAGGGACGGGGTGGCTACACCTTC	CASSRQGRGGYTF	TRBV19	TRBJ1-2	.	.
TGCGCCAGCAGCCCTGGGGGGACTTGGACAGGAGGTTTGAGCAATCAGCCCCAGCATTTT	CASSPGGTWTGGLSNQPQHF	TRBV4-3	TRBJ1-5	TRBD1	.
TGTGCCAGCTCACCCACCACAGATACGCAGTATTTT	CASSPTTDTQYF	TRBV18	TRBJ2-3	.	.
TGTGCCAGTACTTGGACAGTTTCCTACAATGAGCAGTTCTTC	CASTWTVSYNEQFF	TRBV19	TRBJ2-1	.	.
TGTGCCAGCAGTCAGTACAGTTATGGCTACACCTTC	CASSQYSYGYTF	TRBV28	TRBJ1-2	.	.
TGTGCCAGCAGCTCCGGACAGGGGCGAAACACCGGGGAGCTGTTTTTT	CASSSGQGRNTGELFF	TRBV11-3	TRBJ2-2	TRBD1	.
TGCGCCAGCACCCGGACTAGCGCCTACAATGAGCAGTTCTTC	CASTRTSAYNEQFF	TRBV5-1	TRBJ2-1	TRBD2	.
TGCGCCAGCAGTGAAAAGGGCTTAAGAAACATTCAGTACTTC	CASSEKGLRNIQYF	TRBV10-1	TRBJ2-4	.	once
TGTGCCAGCAGCGCCTTGGGGTACACAGATACGCAGTATTTT	CASSALGYTDTQYF	TRBV7-3	TRBJ2-3	.	.
TGTGCCAGCAGCGTAGAGGGGGGGGACGCCCGCACAGATACGCAGTATTTT	CASSVEGGDARTDTQYF	TRBV9	TRBJ2-3	.	.
TGTGCCAGCAGCCTTTCGGGGAGGGAGCAGTTCTTC	CASSLSGREQFF	TRBV2	TRBJ2-1	.	.
TGTGCCAGCGAGGACCCTTTTGTTGGGGAGCAGTTCTTC	CASEDPFVGEQFF	TRBV25-1	TRBJ2-1	.	.
TGCGCCAGCAGCGGGCAGGGGCAAGAGACCCAGTACTTC	CASSGQGQETQYF	TRBV5-1	TRBJ2-5	.	.
TGTGCCAGCAGTTCTTCCACAGGGACCACGACGGATTTT	CASSSSTGTTTDF	TRBV6-5	TRBJ1-1	.	.
TGTGCCAGCAGTTTGCAGGGGGGTGGCTACACCTTC	CASSLQGGGYTF	TRBV6-5	TRBJ1-2	TRBD1	.
TGTGCCAGCAGCTTAGACGCGGGGGGGCAAGAGACCCAGTACTTC	CASSLDAGGQETQYF	TRBV7-2	TRBJ2-5	TRBD2	.
TGTGCCAGCAGCGAGGTCCGCACAGATACGCAGTATTTT	CASSEVRTDTQYF	TRBV9	TRBJ2-3	.	.
TGTGCCAGCAGCTTAGGGGACAGGGGAATGGGAGAGACCCAGTACTTC	CASSLGDRGMGETQYF	TRBV7-9	TRBJ2-5	TRBD1	.
TGTGCCAGTAGTAGCCGAAATGAAAAACTGTTTTTT	CASSSRNEKLFF	TRBV19	TRBJ1-4	.	.
TGTGCCAGCTCACCCAACCGCGGACTATTCTCCTACGAGCAGTACTTC	CASSPNRGLFSYEQYF	TRBV18	TRBJ2-7	.	.
TGCGCCAGCAGCTTGGATTATTATGGCTACACCTTC	CASSLDYYGYTF	TRBV5-1	TRBJ1-2	.	.
TGTGCCATCAGTGACAGGGGAAACACCGGGGAGCTGTTTTTT	CAISDRGNTGELFF	TRBV10-3	TRBJ2-2	.	.
TGTGCCAGCAGCTACGCAGGGGTCCCCTACGAGCAGTACTTC	CASSYAGVPYEQYF	TRBV14	TRBJ2-7	.	.
TGTGCCAGCAGTTTAACAGGGGGACCGTATAGCAATCAGCCCCAGCATTTT	CASSLTGGPYSNQPQHF	TRBV27	TRBJ1-5	TRBD1	.
TGTGCCAGCAGCCACGGTTTGGGCTATGGCTACACCTTC	CASSHGLGYGYTF	TRBV11-3	TRBJ1-2	.	few
TGTGCCACCGGACTTGGTGATTTCTACGAGCAGTACTTC	CATGLGDFYEQYF	TRBV10-3	TRBJ2-7	.	.
TGTGCCATCAGTGCGCCTCTAGCGGGAGGGGTAGGTGGTACGCAGTATTTT	CAISAPLAGGVGGTQYF	TRBV10-3	TRBJ2-3	TRBD2	.
TGTGCCAGCAGTACTAGCGGGAGAACAGATACGCAGTATTTT	CASSTSGRTDTQYF	TRBV2	TRBJ2-3	TRBD2	.
TGTGCCACCAGCAGATCTAGGACAGTGCCCAACGAGCAGTACTTC	CATSRSRTVPNEQYF	TRBV15	TRBJ2-7	.	.
TGTGCCAGTAGTAGGGGACAGGGGGCGCGGAACACTGAAGCTTTCTTT	CASSRGQGARNTEAFF	TRBV19	TRBJ1-1	TRBD1	.
TGTGCCAGCAGCCCAAAACTGGGACAGGGGGACACTGAAGCTTTCTTT	CASSPKLGQGDTEAFF	TRBV28	TRBJ1-1	TRBD1	few
TGTGCCAGCAGCTTAGCCGATACGCAGTATTTT	CASSLADTQYF	TRBV7-2	TRBJ2-3	.	.
TGCGCCAGCAGCTGGGGACTAGCGGGGATTGGGGAGACCCAGTACTTC	CASSWGLAGIGETQYF	TRBV5-1	TRBJ2-5	TRBD2	.
TGTGCCATCAGTAATGGACAGGGCCTCCCAGGGTATACGCAGTATTTT	CAISNGQGLPGYTQYF	TRBV10-3	TRBJ2-3	TRBD1	once
TGCGCCAGCAGCTTGGCCGGGACTACTTCGAACACCGGGGAGCTGTTTTTT	CASSLAGTTSNTGELFF	TRBV5-1	TRBJ2-2	TRBD2	.
TGTGCCAGCAGCTTATGGGCGGGAACTGGGGCCAACGTCCTGACTTTC	CASSLWAGTGANVLTF	TRBV7-2	TRBJ2-6	.	.
TGCGCCAGCAGCTTAGGGGATTTCCAAGAGACCCAGTACTTC	CASSLGDFQETQYF	TRBV5-1	TRBJ2-5	.	once
TGTGCCAGCAGCCTCAAGGTTGGGGCCAGAGCAGATACGCAGTATTTT	CASSLKVGARADTQYF	TRBV7-9	TRBJ2-3	.	.
TGCGCCAGCAGCCGACAGCCGCTCCCCGACACTGAAGCTTTCTTT	CASSRQPLPDTEAFF	TRBV5-1	TRBJ1-1	.	.
TGCGCCAGCAGTCAGGAGGAGCGGGAAGAGACCCAGTACTTC	CASSQEEREETQYF	TRBV23-1	TRBJ2-5	.	.
TGTGCCAGCAGTTACGGGGGGTTCCTCTATGGCTACACCTTC	CASSYGGFLYGYTF	TRBV6-5	TRBJ1-2	.	.
TGTGCCAGCAGCTTCACGGATTACGAGCAGTACTTC	CASSFTDYEQYF	TRBV5-6	TRBJ2-7	.	.
TGTGCCAGAGCGGGAGAGGGATCAGATACGCAGTATTTT	CARAGEGSDTQYF	TRBV18	TRBJ2-3	TRBD2	.
TGTGCCAGCAGGACTACCGGGACAGGGAATCTAGGGTATGGCTACACCTTC	CASRTTGTGNLGYGYTF	TRBV28	TRBJ1-2	TRBD1	once
TGTGCCAGCAGTTTATACAGTTGGTATGGCTACACCTTC	CASSLYSWYGYTF	TRBV28	TRBJ1-2	.	.
TGTGCCAGCAGCTACCTGACAGTCTACGAGCAGTACTTC	CASSYLTVYEQYF	TRBV7-2	TRBJ2-7	.	.
TGTGCCAGCAGTGTGCTCAGGAGCTCCTACGAGCAGTACTTC	CASSVLRSSYEQYF	TRBV28	TRBJ2-7	.	.